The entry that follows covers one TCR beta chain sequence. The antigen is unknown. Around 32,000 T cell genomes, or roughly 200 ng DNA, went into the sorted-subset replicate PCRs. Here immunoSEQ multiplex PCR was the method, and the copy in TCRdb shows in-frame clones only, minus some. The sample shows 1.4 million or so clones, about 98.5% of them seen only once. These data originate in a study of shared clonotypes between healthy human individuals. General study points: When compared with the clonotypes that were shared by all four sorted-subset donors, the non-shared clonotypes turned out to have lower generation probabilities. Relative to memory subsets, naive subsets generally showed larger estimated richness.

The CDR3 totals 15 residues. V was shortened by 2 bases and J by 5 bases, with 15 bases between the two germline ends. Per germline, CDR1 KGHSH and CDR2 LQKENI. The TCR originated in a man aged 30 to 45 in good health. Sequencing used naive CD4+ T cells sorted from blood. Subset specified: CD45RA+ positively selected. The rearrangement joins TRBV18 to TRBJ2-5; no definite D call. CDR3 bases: TGTGCCAGCTCACCATCCGTGGTAGCTTCGGAGACCCAGTACTTC. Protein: CASSPSVVASETQYF.